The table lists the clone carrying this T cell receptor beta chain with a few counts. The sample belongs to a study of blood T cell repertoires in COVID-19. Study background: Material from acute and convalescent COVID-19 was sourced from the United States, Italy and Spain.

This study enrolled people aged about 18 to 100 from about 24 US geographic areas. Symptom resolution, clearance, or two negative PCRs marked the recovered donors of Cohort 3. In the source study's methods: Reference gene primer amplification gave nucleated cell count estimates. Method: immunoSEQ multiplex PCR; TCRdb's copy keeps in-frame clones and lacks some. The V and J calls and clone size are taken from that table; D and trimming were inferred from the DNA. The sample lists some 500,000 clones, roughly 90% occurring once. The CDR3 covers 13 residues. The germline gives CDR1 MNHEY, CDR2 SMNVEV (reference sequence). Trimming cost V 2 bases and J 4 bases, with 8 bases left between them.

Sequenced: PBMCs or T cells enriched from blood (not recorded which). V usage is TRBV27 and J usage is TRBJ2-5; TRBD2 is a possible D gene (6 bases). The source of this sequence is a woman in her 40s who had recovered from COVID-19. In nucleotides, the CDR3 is TGTGCCAGCAGTTTAGCGGGAAGAGAGACCCAGTACTTC. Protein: CASSLAGRETQYF.